This T cell receptor (beta chain) was identified during a study of CD8 T cells in ankylosing spondylitis. Study-level findings and limits: Disease-associated clonotypes exhibited CD8+ identity and were relatively infrequent in peripheral blood. Prior literature has documented some motif variants in synovial fluid and blood from reactive arthritis.

Comment on this clonotype: Antigen unknown.

TCRdb analysed the 5' RACE reads with MiXCR anew, one entry per CDR3 protein. The data show about 270,000 distinct CDR3 sequences, with 32% seen just once and about 4.2% held by the top ten. This TCR derives from a male donor with ankylosing spondylitis or in good health (not recorded which). Material for sequencing was blood, either unsorted or a sorted T cell fraction (not recorded which).

This CDR3 is CASYPGGSYNEQFF. CDR3 DNA sequence: TGCGCCAGCTACCCGGGGGGTTCCTACAATGAGCAGTTCTTC. The rearrangement joins TRBV5-1 to TRBJ2-1; 7 bases line up with TRBD2. The germline CDR1 and CDR2 sequences are SGHRS and YFSETQ. The V and J ends lost 7 bases and 1 base, in that order; junction bases with no gene match: 5. The CDR3 extends over 14 amino acids. The full variable domain, completed using reference TRBV5-1 and TRBJ2-1, is KAGVTQTPRYLIKTRGQQVTLSCSPISGHRSVSWYQQTPGQGLQFLFEYFSETQRNKGNFPGRFSGRQFSNSRSEMNVSTLELGDSALYLCASYPGGSYNEQFFGPGTRLTVL.